One T cell receptor (beta chain) is described in this entry. What it binds is unknown. TCRdb redid the calling of the reads with MiXCR, one entry per CDR3 protein. The sample records approximately 730,000 distinct CDR3 sequences, 29% being singletons. These data come from a study of T cell repertoires in cytomegalovirus infection. V lost 2 bases and J 2 bases, leaving 16 bases between the germline ends. CDR3 length: 17 amino acids. Looked up from germline, CDR1 is SGHVS and CDR2 is FNYEAQ. Sequencing was performed on cultured CD8+ T cells from PBMCs, taken from culture after CMV antigen stimulation. The receptor's source is a human donor in good health (CMV status not recorded). Some clones in this sample may be carry-over from other donors' samples. V is TRBV7-6 and J is TRBJ2-1; D remains ambiguous. CDR3 nucleotides: TGTGCCAGCAGCTTAAACAACCTCTTGTCCCCCTACAATGAGCAGTTCTTC. This sequence encodes CASSLNNLLSPYNEQFF.